The 20 T cell receptor beta chains below all came from one sample that was sequenced in a study of cytomegalovirus exposure and HLA in healthy donors. In the PCR, 60 Vbeta and 13 Jbeta primers were used. The protocol was immunoSEQ multiplex PCR, while the TCRdb copy is restricted to in-frame clones and leaves out a portion. The sample has 100,000 to 140,000 clones, 65% to 85% seen once. The sample was PBMCs. These receptors were collected from a man younger than 35 in good health and CMV-seronegative.

The V gene is TRBV5-1, the J gene TRBJ1-6, with a weak D call TRBD1 (6 bases). CDR1 and CDR2 from the germline V gene are SGHRS and YFSETQ. The CDR3 is 16 residues long. V was clipped by 2 bases and J by 9 bases, with 18 bases between them. The CDR3, as DNA: TGCGCCAGCAGCTTACGGGGGGCCACTTCTGGTTCACCCCTCCACTTT. As protein: CASSLRGATSGSPLHF.

By share of the sample, this clone is medium-sized. The V call is TRBV7-2, the J call TRBJ2-7; 11 bases match TRBD1. CDR3 length: 14 residues. The V gene end was trimmed by 5 bases and the J gene end by 7 bases; junction bases not matched to a gene: 7. Germline V gives CDR1 SGHTA, CDR2 FQGNSA. In DNA, the CDR3 is TGTGCCAGCAGCACTTCCGGGACAGGGGGGGAGCAGTACTTC. Protein sequence: CASSTSGTGGEQYF.

V is TRBV6-1 and J is TRBJ2-5; D gene uncertain. CDR3 size: 14 residues. CDR1 MNHNS and CDR2 SASEGT come from the germline V gene. Trimming removed 10 bases from V and 2 bases from J, with 17 bases in between. The chain's CDR3 is CAINIRGKQETQYF. CDR3 coding DNA: TGTGCCATCAATATAAGAGGCAAGCAAGAGACCCAGTACTTC.

The rearrangement joins TRBV19 to TRBJ1-6, with TRBD1 matching 12 bases. The CDR3 loop spans 17 amino acids. In germline, CDR1 is LNHDA, CDR2 SQIVND (reference sequence). Trimming took 2 bases from V and 5 from J; bases not matched to a gene: 4. The CDR3 spells CASSIYGTGGNNSPLHF. CDR3 DNA sequence: TGTGCCAGTAGTATATACGGGACAGGGGGCAATAATTCACCCCTCCACTTT.

As concerns this clone: This sample includes further DNA sequences coding for the same CDR3. V and J are TRBV29-1 and TRBJ1-2; D is unresolved. CDR3 size: 11 residues. Trimming stripped 4 bases from V and 5 bases from J, with 8 bases between. Germline V CDR1 and CDR2: SQVTM, ANQGSEA. CDR3 coding DNA: TGCAGCGTTGGTTCCGGGTATGGCTACACCTTC. This encodes CSVGSGYGYTF. The whole variable domain, filled in from reference TRBV29-1 and TRBJ1-2, reads SAVISQKPSRDICQRGTSLTIQCQVDSQVTMMFWYRQQPGQSLTLIATANQGSEATYESGFVIDKFPISRPNLTFSTLTVSNMSPEDSSIYLCSVGSGYGYTFGSGTRLTVV.

This clone came up a few times. The rearrangement joins TRBV21-1 to TRBJ2-4; no check of the table's D call, TRBD2, against the DNA was made. TRBV21-1 is described as a pseudogene. The CDR3 extends over 15 amino acids. The CDR3 DNA reads TGTGCCAGCAGCCCCTCCCTTCTAGCCAAAAACATTCAGTACTTC. Translating gives CASSPSLLAKNIQYF.

This clone is deemed medium-sized. V and J are TRBV6-1 and TRBJ2-7; tentative D call: TRBD2 (5 bases). Trimming took off 1 base at V and 6 bases at J, with 10 bases between the two ends. The germline V gene has CDR1 MNHNS and CDR2 SASEGT. This CDR3 has 13 residues. The CDR3 loop is CASSEVNRGEQYF. The CDR3 DNA reads as TGTGCCAGCAGTGAAGTTAACCGGGGCGAGCAGTACTTC.

DNA for the CDR3: TGCGCCAGCAGCCTGACAGGGGGTAGCTCCTACAATGAGCAGTTCTTC. Translating it yields CASSLTGGSSYNEQFF. The chain employs TRBV5-1 and TRBJ2-1; 9 bases match TRBD1. The CDR3 extends over 16 amino acids. V gave up 4 bases and J gave up 0 bases; unmatched junction bases: 5. Germline assignment: CDR1 SGHRS and CDR2 YFSETQ.

The V gene is TRBV4-3, the J gene TRBJ2-1; the D gene is possibly TRBD1 (6 bases). Germline V gene data show CDR1 as LGHNA and CDR2 as YSLEER. Trimming removed 2 bases from V and 2 bases from J, with 10 bases in between. There are 15 residues in the CDR3. Here the CDR3 reads CASSQSGTPYNEQFF. The CDR3 bases are TGCGCCAGCAGCCAATCCGGGACACCCTACAATGAGCAGTTCTTC.

Here the CDR3 DNA reads TGTGCCATCAGGACTTGGACCTACGAGCAGTACTTC. Translated, it gives CAIRTWTYEQYF. The chain employs TRBV10-3 and TRBJ2-7; D gene ambiguous. Trimming took 6 bases from V and 2 from J, leaving 8 bases between them. In germline, CDR1 is ENHRY, CDR2 SYGVKD. The CDR3 covers 12 residues.

This chain links TRBV18 with TRBJ1-3; 8 nucleotides match TRBD1. CDR1 is KGHSH and CDR2 is LQKENI in the germline V gene. The CDR3 length is 18 residues. J lost 0 bases, V lost 1 base, and 8 bases had no gene match. The CDR3 nucleotides read TGTGCCAGCTCACCACTCCGACAGGGGAAACTCTCTGGAAACACCATATATTTT. This gives the protein CASSPLRQGKLSGNTIYF.

CDR3 loop: CASSLVHGGDNEQFF. DNA for the CDR3: TGTGCCAGCAGCCTAGTGCATGGGGGGGACAATGAGCAGTTCTTC. The chain combines TRBV7-2 with TRBJ2-1; 7 nucleotides align to TRBD2. V lost 5 bases to trimming and J lost 5 bases; unmatched junction nucleotides: 9. The CDR3 runs 15 residues. The germline CDR1 and CDR2 sequences are SGHTA and FQGNSA.

This clone turned up a few times. The CDR3 region has the DNA TGTGCCAGCAGCTTACGAGGGGGGGCTGAAGCTTTCTTT. Translated: CASSLRGGAEAFF. The V gene is TRBV7-9, the J gene TRBJ1-1, with D possibly TRBD1 on 6 matching bases. This CDR3 has 13 residues. Germline loops: CDR1 SEHNR, CDR2 FQNEAQ (reference sequence). V was shortened by 2 bases and J by 6 bases, with 10 bases between the two germline ends.

V is TRBV6-1 and J is TRBJ2-5; D not certain. This CDR3 contains 14 residues. Per the germline V gene, CDR1 is MNHNS and CDR2 is SASEGT. V was trimmed by 6 bases and J by 1 base, leaving 12 bases between them. The CDR3 region has the DNA TGTGCCAGCAGGAGAGCTGCTTCCCAAGAGACCCAGTACTTC. This gives the protein CASRRAASQETQYF.

This chain connects TRBV6-1 to TRBJ1-2, with D maybe TRBD1 (6 bases). CDR3 length: 14 amino acids. Germline values: CDR1 MNHNS, CDR2 SASEGT. V was shortened by 3 bases and J by 3 bases, with 11 bases between the two germline ends. In nucleotides, the CDR3 is TGTGCCAGCAGTGAGGGGACATGGGACTATGGCTACACCTTC. It yields the protein CASSEGTWDYGYTF.

This clone has more than one count but fewer than ten. The chain combines TRBV6-1 with TRBJ1-6; TRBD1 might be the D (5 bases). In germline, CDR1 is MNHNS, CDR2 SASEGT. CDR3 length: 15 residues. V was trimmed by 1 base and J by 8 bases, leaving 12 bases between them. The CDR3 nucleotides read TGTGCCAGCAGTGAAGGGAGGGGCCGATATTCACCCCTCCACTTT. Residues: CASSEGRGRYSPLHF.

The V gene is TRBV5-4, the J gene TRBJ2-5, with 15 bases fitting TRBD2. The J segment lost 2 bases and the V segment lost 6 bases, leaving 2 bases of the junction unmatched. The CDR3 runs to 15 residues. The germline CDR1 and CDR2 sequences are SGHNT and YYREEE (reference sequence). The CDR3 sequence: CASTGLAGGQETQYF. The CDR3 DNA reads TGTGCCAGCACAGGACTAGCGGGGGGGCAAGAGACCCAGTACTTC. The entire variable domain, with the rest obtained from reference TRBV5-4 and TRBJ2-5, is as follows: ETGVTQSPTHLIKTRGQQVTLRCSSQSGHNTVSWYQQALGQGPQFIFQYYREEENGRGNFPPRFSGLQFPNYSSELNVNALELDDSALYLCASTGLAGGQETQYFGPGTRLLVL.

The chain uses TRBV18 and TRBJ1-2; 7 bases are shared with TRBD1. V was clipped by 3 bases and J by 4 bases; unmatched bases: 5. CDR3 length: 14 amino acids. Germline CDR1 KGHSH, CDR2 LQKENI. For the CDR3, the DNA is TGTGCCAGCTCACCGGAGGGACAGAGCTATGGCTACACCTTC. Its protein is CASSPEGQSYGYTF. The variable domain in full, with the rest retrieved from reference TRBV18 and TRBJ1-2, is NAGVMQNPRHLVRRRGQEARLRCSPMKGHSHVYWYRQLPEEGLKFMVYLQKENIIDESGMPKERFSAEFPKEGPSILRIQQVVRGDSAAYFCASSPEGQSYGYTFGSGTRLTVV.

V gene TRBV27 combines with J gene TRBJ2-7; the D gene is possibly TRBD1 (6 bases). The CDR3 spans 12 residues. CDR1 and CDR2 from the germline V gene are MNHEY and SMNVEV (reference sequence). Between the trimmed V and J ends, which lost 8 bases and 5 bases, there was a span of 13 bases. The CDR3 loop is CASSGQFNEQYF. For the CDR3, the DNA is TGTGCCAGCTCAGGACAGTTCAACGAGCAGTACTTC.

Regarding this clone: One junction end does not reproduce the germline sequence, and a read error may be involved. CDR3 residues: CSARTVAHF. The CDR3 nucleotides are TGCAGTGCTAGGACAGTCGCACACTTC. The chain combines TRBV20-1 with TRBJ1-2; D possibly corresponds to TRBD1 (5 bases). The germline V gene encodes CDR1 DFQATT and CDR2 SNEGSKA (reference sequence). The CDR3 runs to 9 residues.